The 20 T cell receptor beta chains below were found in one sample sequenced in a study of cytotoxic CD8 clonotypes in ibrutinib-treated CLL. Some clones are missing from TCRdb's copy, which holds only in-frame ones; the method was immunoSEQ multiplex PCR. The sample holds about 130,000 clones, approximately 85% seen once. The source material was PBMCs, sampled after 24 months of ibrutinib treatment. The receptors stem from a human donor with chronic lymphocytic leukemia.

V gene TRBV4-2 combines with J gene TRBJ1-4; possible D gene TRBD1, 5 bases. The CDR3 is 18 amino acids. The germline gives CDR1 LGHNA, CDR2 YNFKEQ. V was pared by 0 bases and J by 13 bases, with 27 bases between. The CDR3 sequence: CASSQDLSDRGSNARLFF. The CDR3 DNA sequence: TGTGCCAGCAGCCAAGATTTGTCCGATCGGGGGTCGAACGCTAGACTGTTTTTT.

The CDR3 here is CASSLTGLHTGELFF. DNA for the CDR3: TGTGCCAGCAGCTTAACGGGGCTGCACACCGGGGAGCTGTTTTTT. The chain carries TRBV13 and TRBJ2-2; D is perhaps TRBD1 or TRBD2 (5 bases each). With 2 bases removed from V and 3 bases from J, the gap between germline ends came to 10 bases. Germline-derived CDR1 and CDR2 are PRHDT and FYEKMQ (reference sequence). This CDR3 comprises 15 residues.

The chain employs TRBV29-1 and TRBJ2-3; no definite D call. Trimming removed 2 bases at V and 0 bases at J, with 9 bases between. Looked up from germline, CDR1 is SQVTM and CDR2 is ANQGSEA. This CDR3 is 14 amino acids long. CDR3 nucleotide sequence: TGCAGCGTTGAAACTACGGTTAGCACAGATACGCAGTATTTT. Translated: CSVETTVSTDTQYF.

The rearrangement joins TRBV5-1 to TRBJ1-4, with TRBD1 matching 7 bases. The CDR3 is made up of 14 amino acids. With 4 bases clipped from V and 3 bases from J, the junction kept 3 bases outside the gene matches. Germline V gene sequence: CDR1 SGHRS, CDR2 YFSETQ. The CDR3 spells CASSPGTANEKLFF. The CDR3 DNA reads as TGCGCCAGCAGCCCCGGGACAGCTAATGAAAAACTGTTTTTT.

This clone was observed a single time. The V gene is TRBV7-2, the J gene TRBJ1-1, with 7 positions matching TRBD1. Germline lookup yields CDR1 SGHTA and CDR2 FQGNSA. V dropped 3 bases and J dropped 4; count of bases not matched to a gene: 8. The CDR3 has 15 amino acids. The CDR3 nucleotides are TGTGCCAGCAGCTTCCCCCGACAGGGTAGCACTGAAGCTTTCTTT. Translated: CASSFPRQGSTEAFF.

This sequence joins TRBV5-1 and TRBJ2-1; D is ambiguous. Trimming removed 9 bases at V and 0 bases at J, with 13 bases between. This CDR3 spans 14 amino acids. Germline V gives CDR1 SGHRS, CDR2 YFSETQ. The CDR3 DNA sequence: TGCGCCACCACCCCTGACGGCTCCTACAATGAGCAGTTCTTC. Residues: CATTPDGSYNEQFF.

This sequence joins TRBV10-3 and TRBJ1-5, with D uncertain. CDR3 length: 17 residues. Deletions cut 0 bases from V and 6 bases from J, with 18 bases between. Germline CDR1 is ENHRY and CDR2 is SYGVKD. This CDR3 reads CAISESGWGESFQPQHF. The CDR3 DNA reads as TGTGCCATCAGTGAGTCGGGCTGGGGTGAGAGCTTTCAGCCCCAGCATTTT.

The chain has TRBV29-1 and TRBJ1-5, with 7 bases fitting TRBD1. This CDR3 is 14 amino acids long. Germline trimming cut 4 bases from V and 6 bases from J; bases unmatched to any gene: 9. Germline V CDR1 and CDR2: SQVTM, ANQGSEA. CDR3 amino acids: CSVGIAGGGQPQHF. In DNA form, the CDR3 reads TGCAGCGTTGGAATCGCAGGGGGTGGTCAGCCCCAGCATTTT.

This sequence joins TRBV4-2 and TRBJ2-1, with 9 positions matching TRBD2. Germline assignment: CDR1 LGHNA and CDR2 YNFKEQ. With 8 bases clipped from V and 0 bases from J, the junction kept 2 bases outside the gene matches. CDR3 size: 14 residues. Written as DNA, the CDR3 is TGTGCCAGCGGTAGCGGGAGCTCCTACAATGAGCAGTTCTTC. It specifies CASGSGSSYNEQFF.

The rearrangement links TRBV28 to TRBJ2-7; D may match TRBD1 or TRBD2 (5 bases each). Germline V gene lookup returns CDR1 MDHEN and CDR2 SYDVKM. V lost 3 bases, J lost 2 bases, and 14 bases lay in between. The CDR3 consists of 15 residues. This chain's CDR3 is CASSFGAVGTYEQYF. DNA for the CDR3: TGTGCCAGCAGTTTCGGGGCCGTGGGGACCTACGAGCAGTACTTC.

This rearrangement joins TRBV10-3 to TRBJ1-2; D not resolved. In germline, CDR1 is ENHRY, CDR2 SYGVKD. The V end was cut by 4 bases, the J end by 8 bases, with 11 bases between. The length of the CDR3 is 12 residues. CDR3 amino acids: CAISGTEYGYTF. The CDR3 region has the DNA TGTGCCATCAGTGGGACTGAGTACGGCTACACCTTC.

This rearrangement joins TRBV18 to TRBJ1-2; D unresolved. The CDR3 extends over 16 amino acids. Per germline, CDR1 KGHSH and CDR2 LQKENI. Trimming removed 2 bases from V and 4 bases from J, with 17 bases in between. The CDR3: CASSPSAINLGYGYTF. As DNA, the CDR3 is TGTGCCAGCTCACCATCAGCTATCAACCTGGGCTATGGCTACACCTTC. The full variable domain, completed using reference TRBV18 and TRBJ1-2, is NAGVMQNPRHLVRRRGQEARLRCSPMKGHSHVYWYRQLPEEGLKFMVYLQKENIIDESGMPKERFSAEFPKEGPSILRIQQVVRGDSAAYFCASSPSAINLGYGYTFGSGTRLTVV.

This chain links TRBV7-8 with TRBJ2-7; D is ambiguous. This CDR3 is built from 13 residues. CDR1 and CDR2 (germline): SGHVS, FQNEAQ. Trimming pared 6 bases from V and 3 bases from J, leaving 12 bases between. This chain's CDR3 is CASRPKFNYEQYF. For the CDR3, the DNA is TGTGCCAGCAGACCGAAGTTCAACTACGAGCAGTACTTC.

V gene TRBV30 combines with J gene TRBJ1-1; no definite D call. Germline loops: CDR1 GTSNPN, CDR2 SVGIG (reference sequence). The CDR3 is 12 residues long. The V gene lost 2 bases and the J gene lost 5 bases, with 9 bases spanning the gap. CDR3 sequence: CAWSKGGTEAFF. Here the CDR3 DNA reads TGTGCCTGGAGTAAGGGAGGGACTGAAGCTTTCTTT. Full variable domain (rest looked up from reference TRBV30 and TRBJ1-1): SQTIHQWPATLVQPVGSPLSLECTVEGTSNPNLYWYRQAAGRGLQLLFYSVGIGQISSEVPQNLSASRPQDRQFILSSKKLLLSDSGFYLCAWSKGGTEAFFGQGTRLTVV.

V and J are TRBV6-1 and TRBJ2-7, with D possibly being TRBD1 (6 bases). Between the trimmed V and J ends, which lost 6 bases and 2 bases, there was a span of 8 bases. The V gene's germline CDR1 is MNHNS and CDR2 SASEGT. The CDR3 sequence is 12 residues long. DNA of the CDR3: TGTGCCAGCAGGAAGGGGGCCTACGAGCAGTACTTC. Translation gives CASRKGAYEQYF.

V gene TRBV28 combines with J gene TRBJ2-7; 9 nucleotides line up with TRBD1. The V and J ends lost 4 bases and 7 bases, in that order; junction bases with no gene match: 11. The length of the CDR3 is 15 residues. Germline assignment: CDR1 MDHEN and CDR2 SYDVKM. DNA for the CDR3: TGTGCCAGCAGTTCCCCCGGGACAGGGCTAGAGGAGCAGTACTTC. Its translation: CASSSPGTGLEEQYF. The full variable domain, in which reference TRBV28 and TRBJ2-7 provide the parts outside the CDR3, is DVKVTQSSRYLVKRTGEKVFLECVQDMDHENMFWYRQDPGLGLRLIYFSYDVKMKEKGDIPEGYSVSREKKERFSLILESASTNQTSMYLCASSSPGTGLEEQYFGPGTRLTVT.

This clone appeared a few times. The genes are TRBV19 and TRBJ1-5; maybe TRBD1 (5 bases). This CDR3 spans 17 amino acids. Between the trimmed V and J ends, which lost 4 bases and 2 bases, there was a span of 18 bases. In germline, CDR1 is LNHDA, CDR2 SQIVND (reference sequence). The CDR3 loop is CASSNLNTGRGNQPQHF. The CDR3 coding sequence is TGTGCCAGTAGTAACCTTAATACTGGCAGGGGCAATCAGCCCCAGCATTTT.

CDR3 sequence: CASKGLASGNTIYF. CDR3 in DNA: TGTGCCAGCAAGGGGCTGGCATCTGGAAACACCATATATTTT. The chain employs TRBV2 and TRBJ1-3, with D perhaps TRBD1 (5 bases). The CDR3 length is 14 residues. V lost 7 bases and J 1 base, leaving 11 bases between the germline ends. Germline-derived CDR1 and CDR2 are SNHLY and FYNNEI.

The chain recombines TRBV28 with TRBJ1-1; 9 bases fit TRBD1. Trimming at V came to 2 bases and at J to 10 bases, leaving 5 bases not matched to a gene. The length of the CDR3 is 13 residues. The V gene's germline CDR1 is MDHEN and CDR2 SYDVKM. CDR3 residues: CASSLTGGVLAFF. The CDR3 bases are TGTGCCAGCAGTTTAACAGGGGGCGTTTTAGCTTTCTTT.

V gene TRBV16 combines with J gene TRBJ1-5; D is undetermined. CDR1 and CDR2 from the germline V gene are KGHSY and FQNENV. V lost 0 bases to trimming and J lost 4 bases, with 7 bases between them. CDR3 length: 14 residues. CDR3 protein: CASSQSGTNQPQHF. The CDR3 DNA follows: TGTGCCAGCAGCCAATCGGGTACTAATCAGCCCCAGCATTTT.